One sample yielded the 13 T cell receptor beta chains listed below, sequenced in a study. TCRdb re-derived calls from the RT-PCR reads in MiXCR, one entry per CDR3 protein. The table records fewer than 800,000 distinct CDR3 sequences, 12% to 15% of them present only once. Sequencing was performed on memory CD4+ T cells from blood. The receptors were sampled from a female donor in good health, serving as a healthy control.

There are a few counts of this clonotype. The rearrangement uses TRBV12-3 or TRBV12-4 and TRBJ1-1; 8 bases are shared with TRBD1. The CDR3 consists of 15 residues. The V gene end was trimmed by 2 bases and the J gene end by 4 bases; junction bases not matched to a gene: 6. The CDR3: CASSLQGALGTEAFF. DNA of the CDR3: TGTGCCAGCAGTTTACAGGGGGCTTTGGGCACTGAAGCTTTCTTT.

In its sample, this clonotype was seen a few times. The chain employs TRBV10-3 and TRBJ1-2; D may be TRBD1 (5 bases). CDR1 ENHRY and CDR2 SYGVKD come from the germline V gene. This CDR3 has 12 amino acids. V lost 8 bases and J 7 bases, leaving 14 bases between the germline ends. The CDR3 DNA follows: TGTGCCATCCGCGACGGGAGGGGTGGCTACACCTTC. It codes for CAIRDGRGGYTF.

This clonotype was detected many times. The V gene is TRBV3-1, the J gene TRBJ2-7, with D possibly called TRBD1 or TRBD2 (5 bases each). This CDR3 has 13 amino acids. Per the germline V gene, CDR1 is LGHDT and CDR2 is YNNKEL (reference sequence). Trimming removed 4 bases at V and 6 bases at J, with 13 bases between. CDR3 sequence: CASSPGTRGEQYF. The CDR3 nucleotides read TGTGCCAGCAGCCCTGGGACGAGGGGCGAGCAGTACTTC.

The chain combines TRBV11-2 with TRBJ2-7, with 9 bases lining up with TRBD2. From germline, CDR1 is SGHAT and CDR2 FQNNGV. V trimming: 4 bases; J trimming: 7 bases; junction bases outside the gene matches: 11. The CDR3 has 15 amino acids. The CDR3 reads CASSWGGVAGVEQYF. For the CDR3, the DNA is TGTGCCAGCAGCTGGGGGGGAGTAGCGGGAGTGGAGCAGTACTTC. Using reference TRBV11-2 and TRBJ2-7 for the parts outside the CDR3, the full variable domain is EAGVAQSPRYKIIEKRQSVAFWCNPISGHATLYWYQQILGQGPKLLIQFQNNGVVDDSQLPKDRFSAERLKGVDSTLKIQPAKLEDSAVYLCASSWGGVAGVEQYFGPGTRLTVT.

V and J are TRBV28 and TRBJ2-1, with D tentatively TRBD2 (5 bases). Trimming shortened V by 4 bases and J by 8 bases, and 15 bases separated the two germline ends. Per germline, CDR1 MDHEN and CDR2 SYDVKM. This CDR3 region has 14 residues. In DNA, the CDR3 is TGTGCCAGCAGTTACAAATTGATTAGCGATGAGCAGTTCTTC. Its protein is CASSYKLISDEQFF.

This clonotype was counted only a few times. The genes are TRBV2 and TRBJ2-7; 8 nucleotides match TRBD1. The CDR3 consists of 15 residues. Germline V gene sequence: CDR1 SNHLY, CDR2 FYNNEI. With V trimmed by 6 bases and J by 3 bases, 10 bases remained unmatched. The CDR3: CASSKSGQGDYEQYF. CDR3 nucleotides: TGTGCCAGCAGCAAGTCTGGACAGGGAGACTACGAGCAGTACTTC.

The chain joins TRBV7-9 to TRBJ2-1; D is possibly TRBD1 or TRBD2 (5 bases each). The CDR3 is 15 amino acids. Germline CDR1 SEHNR, CDR2 FQNEAQ (reference sequence). V dropped 5 bases and J dropped 8 bases, with 19 bases sitting between them. CDR3 nucleotides: TGTGCCAGCAGCCTAATGGGACCTTACCGGGATGAGCAGTTCTTC. Translating it yields CASSLMGPYRDEQFF.

The CDR3 is CASSRDSIQPQHF. The CDR3 region has the DNA TGTGCCAGCAGTCGCGACAGTATTCAGCCCCAGCATTTT. The chain links TRBV27 to TRBJ1-5, with D perhaps matching TRBD1 (5 bases). The V end lost 5 bases, the J end lost 6 bases, and 11 bases lay between the germline ends. In germline, CDR1 is MNHEY, CDR2 SMNVEV (reference sequence). The CDR3 extends over 13 amino acids.

This clonotype was detected a few times. This chain uses TRBV4-3 with TRBJ1-6; perhaps TRBD1 as D (5 bases). Germline V gene sequence: CDR1 LGHNA, CDR2 YSLEER. This CDR3 contains 14 residues. The germline V and J ends were trimmed by 3 bases and 6 bases, with 9 bases remaining between them. The CDR3 sequence is CASSQTGVNSPLHF. The CDR3 DNA is TGCGCCAGCAGCCAGACGGGGGTTAATTCACCCCTCCACTTT.

This clonotype came up many times. The chain uses TRBV20-1 and TRBJ2-3; the D is unclear. Per germline, CDR1 DFQATT and CDR2 SNEGSKA (reference sequence). Trimming pared 5 bases from V and 5 bases from J, leaving 8 bases between. The CDR3 sequence is 11 residues long. CDR3: CSAGPGDTQYF. In DNA form, the CDR3 reads TGCAGTGCTGGGCCCGGAGATACGCAGTATTTT.

In DNA form, the CDR3 reads TGTGCCTGGAGTGGCACAGTATCGGAGACCCAGTACTTC. Translated: CAWSGTVSETQYF. V and J are TRBV30 and TRBJ2-5, with unresolved D. This CDR3 comprises 13 residues. The V gene lost 1 base and the J gene lost 5 bases, with 11 bases spanning the gap. Per germline, CDR1 GTSNPN and CDR2 SVGIG (reference sequence). The full variable domain, completed using reference TRBV30 and TRBJ2-5, is SQTIHQWPATLVQPVGSPLSLECTVEGTSNPNLYWYRQAAGRGLQLLFYSVGIGQISSEVPQNLSASRPQDRQFILSSKKLLLSDSGFYLCAWSGTVSETQYFGPGTRLLVL.

V gene TRBV7-9 combines with J gene TRBJ2-7; 7 positions agree with TRBD2. Per the germline V gene, CDR1 is SEHNR and CDR2 is FQNEAQ (reference sequence). Losses at the gene ends were 2 bases for V and 5 bases for J; bases not matched to a gene: 3. The CDR3 has 13 amino acids. CDR3 sequence (DNA): TGTGCCAGCAGCTTACCGACTAGCCACGAGCAGTACTTC. It is translated as CASSLPTSHEQYF. Using reference TRBV7-9 and TRBJ2-7 for the parts outside the CDR3, the full variable domain is DTGVSQNPRHKITKRGQNVTFRCDPISEHNRLYWYRQTLGQGPEFLTYFQNEAQLEKSRLLSDRFSAERPKGSFSTLEIQRTEQGDSAMYLCASSLPTSHEQYFGPGTRLTVT.

This clonotype was counted at least ten times. This chain joins TRBV7-3 and TRBJ1-5; maybe TRBD1 (5 bases). V lost 2 bases and J lost 2, with 10 bases in between. The germline gives CDR1 SGHTA, CDR2 FQGTGA. The CDR3 extends over 15 amino acids. CDR3 protein: CASSLYGGGNQPQHF. The DNA for the CDR3 is TGTGCCAGCAGCTTATATGGGGGGGGCAATCAGCCCCAGCATTTT.